This TCR beta chain appears in the sequencing data of a study of Ad26.COV2.S vaccination and SARS-CoV-2 variants. Generated by immunoSEQ multiplex PCR, the TCRdb table keeps only in-frame clones and is missing some. The sample has about 320,000 clones, around 83% seen once. As to treatment: roughly 19 received Ad26.COV2.S at low or high dose, single or two shots; about 5 received placebo; per-sample allocation not given. Samples were taken on day 63 after the first vaccine or placebo injection. Boston hosted the donor, who was an adult aged 18-55 years. Unmatched junction bases numbered 10, after V lost 3 bases and J lost 0 bases. The CDR3 sequence is 18 residues long. Per the germline V gene, CDR1 is SGHNT and CDR2 is YYREEE (reference sequence). Study-level points and caveats: TCR breadth and depth estimates may have understated total T cell responses.

About this clone itself: Its specificity is not known.

The chain links TRBV5-4 to TRBJ2-1; 9 bases map to TRBD2. The starting material was peripheral blood, obtained in a trial of Ad26.COV2.S vaccine versus placebo. This TCR came from a person between 18 and 60 years old who received the Ad26.COV2.S COVID-19 vaccine or a placebo. CDR3 loop: CASSSPFAGGSSYNEQFF. CDR3 sequence (DNA): TGTGCCAGCAGCTCCCCCTTCGCGGGGGGGAGCTCCTACAATGAGCAGTTCTTC.